These 9 T cell receptor beta chains were all obtained from the same sample, sequenced in a study of shared clonotypes between healthy human individuals. Libraries were prepared by immunoSEQ multiplex PCR; TCRdb keeps only in-frame clonotypes and omits some of them. The top ten clones hold roughly 1% of a sample with some 2,000,000 clones, less than 95% of them seen once. As defined, naive CD8 cells were CD45RO-negative and positively selected for CCR7, with terminally differentiated effector memory CD45RA+ cells excluded. The sample taken for sequencing was naive CD8+ T cells sorted from blood. The receptors originated from a young man in good health.

This clone was seen a single time. The chain employs TRBV30 and TRBJ2-2; 7 bases are a match to TRBD2. J gave up 6 bases and V 3 bases, and 7 bases lay outside the gene matches. The CDR3 loop spans 14 amino acids. The germline CDR1 and CDR2 sequences are GTSNPN and SVGIG (reference sequence). The CDR3 protein is CAWRQTSDAGELFF. CDR3 sequence (DNA): TGTGCCTGGAGGCAAACTAGCGACGCCGGGGAGCTGTTTTTT.

This chain links TRBV7-9 with TRBJ2-2; tentatively, D is TRBD2 (5 bases). This CDR3 region has 14 residues. Trimming took off 5 bases at V and 6 bases at J, with 13 bases between the two ends. Germline assignment: CDR1 SEHNR and CDR2 FQNEAQ (reference sequence). The DNA for the CDR3 is TGTGCCAGCAGCGACCCGGGGTCCGCCGGGGAGCTGTTTTTT. Protein product: CASSDPGSAGELFF. Full variable domain (missing parts from reference TRBV7-9 and TRBJ2-2): DTGVSQNPRHKITKRGQNVTFRCDPISEHNRLYWYRQTLGQGPEFLTYFQNEAQLEKSRLLSDRFSAERPKGSFSTLEIQRTEQGDSAMYLCASSDPGSAGELFFGEGSRLTVL.

The rearrangement links TRBV4-1 to TRBJ2-3, with 12 bases that match TRBD2. V gave up 1 base and J gave up 2 bases; unmatched junction bases: 1. CDR1 and CDR2 (germline): MGHRA, YSYEKL. The CDR3 length is 16 residues. In DNA form, the CDR3 reads TGCGCCAGCAGCCAAGCTAGCGGGGGGGCCACAGATACGCAGTATTTT. Translated, it gives CASSQASGGATDTQYF.

The V and J genes are TRBV4-1 and TRBJ2-1; D is possibly TRBD2 (7 bases). The CDR3 loop spans 17 amino acids. V lost 3 bases, J lost 3 bases, and 18 bases lay in between. CDR1 is MGHRA, CDR2 YSYEKL, per germline. The CDR3 loop reads CASSHRGRGAYYNEQFF. The CDR3 region has the DNA TGCGCCAGCAGCCACCGGGGCCGGGGGGCCTACTACAATGAGCAGTTCTTC.

The rearrangement links TRBV27 to TRBJ1-5; D gene unclear. The CDR3 is 12 residues long. Germline values: CDR1 MNHEY, CDR2 SMNVEV (reference sequence). The ends were cut back, 5 bases at V and 4 bases at J, with 6 bases in the middle. The CDR3: CASSRLNQPQHF. CDR3 DNA sequence: TGTGCCAGCAGTCGCCTAAATCAGCCCCAGCATTTT.

This chain uses TRBV5-6 with TRBJ2-7, with D perhaps matching TRBD2 (6 bases). This CDR3 is built from 15 residues. Germline-derived CDR1 and CDR2 are SGHDT and YYEEEE. Trimming shortened V by 4 bases and J by 0 bases, and 14 bases separated the two germline ends. The CDR3 bases are TGTGCCAGCAGCCCCCTAGCCGGGAGCTCCTACGAGCAGTACTTC. The encoded protein is CASSPLAGSSYEQYF.

This clone was counted once. The chain joins TRBV5-1 to TRBJ2-5; 7 bases agree with TRBD1. With 0 bases clipped from V and 4 bases from J, the junction kept 6 bases outside the gene matches. Germline CDR1 reads SGHRS; CDR2 reads YFSETQ. This CDR3 spans 15 amino acids. As DNA, the CDR3 is TGCGCCAGCAGCTTGGAAGGGGGCTCCGGAGAGACCCAGTACTTC. As protein: CASSLEGGSGETQYF.

V and J are TRBV5-1 and TRBJ2-1; D may be TRBD2 (6 bases). The CDR3 length is 16 residues. V lost 4 bases, J lost 2 bases, and 16 bases lay in between. The germline V gene has CDR1 SGHRS and CDR2 YFSETQ. CDR3 amino acids: CASSTAGIMTYNEQFF. The DNA for the CDR3 is TGCGCCAGCAGCACCGCGGGGATAATGACCTACAATGAGCAGTTCTTC.

CDR3 bases: TGTGCCAGCAGTTGGTCACAGGGAACCCTCTCCTACGAGCAGTACTTC. Residues: CASSWSQGTLSYEQYF. The rearrangement joins TRBV27 to TRBJ2-7; weak D call: TRBD1 (6 bases). The CDR3 covers 16 residues. Trimming removed 4 bases at V and 0 bases at J, with 16 bases between. From germline, CDR1 is MNHEY and CDR2 SMNVEV (reference sequence).